Below are 3 T cell receptor beta chains sequenced from a single sample in a study of cytomegalovirus exposure and HLA in healthy donors. The PCR employed 60 Vbeta primers together with 13 Jbeta primers. Clones were read by immunoSEQ multiplex PCR, and TCRdb kept only the in-frame ones, dropping some. The top ten clones hold less than 4.5% of a sample with more than 150,000 clones, approximately 84% of them seen once. Sequencing was done on a sample of PBMCs. Receptors were obtained from a middle-aged man in good health and CMV-seronegative.

J is TRBJ2-7 and V is TRBV18; 10 nucleotides line up with TRBD2. CDR1 and CDR2 (germline): KGHSH, LQKENI. Trimming removed 1 base from V and 5 bases from J; junction bases left unmatched: 5. This CDR3 has 15 residues. Here the CDR3 reads CASSPLLAGYNEQYF. The CDR3 nucleotides read TGTGCCAGCTCACCACTACTAGCGGGGTACAACGAGCAGTACTTC.

The CDR3 DNA sequence: TGTGCCAGCAGCCCGCGGCCCCAGCTGGAGACCCAGTACTTC. It codes for CASSPRPQLETQYF. The J gene is TRBJ2-5, the V gene TRBV13, with D hard to call. The CDR3 extends over 14 amino acids. Looked up from germline, CDR1 is PRHDT and CDR2 is FYEKMQ (reference sequence). Trimming removed 5 bases from V and 5 bases from J, with 15 bases in between.

This chain connects TRBV19 to TRBJ2-3; TRBD1 is a possible D gene (5 bases). The CDR3 covers 13 residues. CDR1 is LNHDA and CDR2 is SQIVND in the germline V gene (reference sequence). The V gene lost 6 bases and the J gene lost 0 bases, with 7 bases spanning the gap. CDR3 residues: CASSRDSTDTQYF. The CDR3, as DNA: TGTGCCAGTAGCAGGGATAGCACAGATACGCAGTATTTT.